The present T cell receptor (beta chain) was sequenced within a study of shared clonotypes between healthy human individuals. The overall study: Three CD4 naive, three CD4 memory, two CD8 naive and one CD8 memory plate were used per donor.

This CDR3 has 16 residues. V lost 4 bases to trimming and J lost 0 bases, with 14 bases between them. Germline CDR1 is SNHLY and CDR2 is FYNNEI. Here immunoSEQ multiplex PCR was the method, and the copy in TCRdb shows in-frame clones only, minus some. The sample gives roughly 2.6 million clones, more than 90% of which show up once; over 0.12% is in the top ten. The sequenced sample consisted of naive CD4+ T cells sorted from blood. Sample subset: CD45RA+ positively selected. V is TRBV2 and J is TRBJ2-3; TRBD1 might be the D (5 bases). This TCR was sampled from a man aged 18 to 30 in good health. The CDR3 region is CASSGGLGGSTDTQYF. CDR3 nucleotides: TGTGCCAGCAGTGGGGGCTTAGGCGGAAGCACAGATACGCAGTATTTT.